The 10 T cell receptor beta chains in this list originate from one sample, sequenced in a study of T-cell memory formation after mild COVID-19. Each CDR3 protein gets one entry after TCRdb re-called the 5' RACE reads with MiXCR. The profile covers more than 350,000 distinct CDR3 sequences, with about 15% appearing a single time and roughly a fifth taken by the ten largest. Sequencing input: PBMCs or a T cell subset sorted from them (not recorded which). The receptors stem from a man aged 18-30 years who had mild COVID-19 (a few samples of this study predate the infection). Cell type and time point are not known.

This clonotype appeared a few times. The chain joins TRBV7-9 to TRBJ1-1; TRBD1 aligns across 10 bases. V gave up 8 bases and J gave up 5 bases; unmatched junction bases: 8. CDR3 length: 14 residues. Germline CDR1 and CDR2: SEHNR and FQNEAQ (reference sequence). In DNA, the CDR3 is TGTGCCAGCCACAGACAGGGGGCTGATACTGAAGCTTTCTTT. Its translation is CASHRQGADTEAFF.

In its sample, this clonotype was seen a few times. The chain links TRBV10-3 to TRBJ2-1, with 7 bases that match TRBD1. The germline gives CDR1 ENHRY, CDR2 SYGVKD. The CDR3 consists of 14 residues. The trim removed 5 bases at V and 1 base at J, leaving 2 bases unmatched. The CDR3 DNA follows: TGTGCCATCAGTCCGGGACAGTCCTACAATGAGCAGTTCTTC. Its protein is CAISPGQSYNEQFF.

This chain connects TRBV6-5 to TRBJ2-7, with 7 bases lining up with TRBD1. V shed 0 bases, J shed 3 bases, and the junction held 2 bases outside the gene matches. The germline V gene has CDR1 MNHEY and CDR2 SVGAGI. CDR3 length: 14 amino acids. The CDR3 coding sequence is TGTGCCAGCAGTTACTCGACAGGGATCTACGAGCAGTACTTC. It yields the protein CASSYSTGIYEQYF.

J is TRBJ2-1 and V is TRBV4-3; D gene uncertain. The CDR3 totals 13 residues. Germline loops: CDR1 LGHNA, CDR2 YSLEER. V lost 0 bases and J 9 bases, leaving 9 bases between the germline ends. CDR3 loop: CASSQERASEQFF. The CDR3 DNA sequence: TGCGCCAGCAGCCAAGAACGGGCCTCTGAGCAGTTCTTC.

The table lists this clonotype with a few counts. DNA for the CDR3: TGTGCCAGCAGTTTGTTAGACACTAACTATGGCTACACCTTC. It yields the protein CASSLLDTNYGYTF. The chain has TRBV12-3 or TRBV12-4 and TRBJ1-2; D call uncertain. V lost 3 bases and J lost 0, with 8 bases in between. This CDR3 region has 14 residues.

This clonotype was counted only a few times. The chain combines TRBV20-1 with TRBJ2-2, with 11 bases matching TRBD1. The CDR3 has 16 residues. CDR1 is DFQATT and CDR2 is SNEGSKA in the germline V gene (reference sequence). The J segment lost 3 bases and the V segment lost 2 bases, leaving 5 bases of the junction unmatched. The CDR3 DNA sequence: TGCAGTGCTAGATTGGGACAGGGGGGATACACCGGGGAGCTGTTTTTT. Protein sequence: CSARLGQGGYTGELFF.

This clonotype came up a few times. The chain is built from TRBV4-1 and TRBJ2-7; 10 positions match TRBD2. Germline trimming cut 1 base from V and 4 bases from J; bases unmatched to any gene: 7. Germline CDR1 reads MGHRA; CDR2 reads YSYEKL. This CDR3 is 16 amino acids long. The CDR3 is CASSQVPAGGQYEQYF. The CDR3 DNA is TGCGCCAGCAGCCAAGTTCCAGCGGGGGGGCAATACGAGCAGTACTTC.

This clonotype showed up just a few times. The rearrangement links TRBV10-3 to TRBJ1-2, with D unresolved. The CDR3 totals 14 residues. Germline V gene lookup returns CDR1 ENHRY and CDR2 SYGVKD. Trimming removed 3 bases at V and 6 bases at J, with 14 bases between. The CDR3 here is CAISEGGDRDGYTF. DNA for the CDR3: TGTGCCATCAGTGAAGGCGGGGATCGGGATGGCTACACCTTC.

J is TRBJ2-3 and V is TRBV2; 11 bases are a match to TRBD1. Germline CDR1 reads SNHLY; CDR2 reads FYNNEI. V was pared by 10 bases and J by 4 bases, with 7 bases of the junction left unmatched. The CDR3 is made up of 14 amino acids. The chain's CDR3 is CAKRKGQGADTQYF. In DNA form, the CDR3 reads TGTGCCAAGAGGAAGGGACAGGGGGCAGATACGCAGTATTTT.

This clonotype was seen a handful of times. The chain couples TRBV5-1 to TRBJ2-2, with TRBD1 as a possible D gene (6 bases). The CDR3 totals 15 residues. Deletions cut 0 bases from V and 3 bases from J, with 9 bases between. Germline-derived CDR1 and CDR2 are SGHRS and YFSETQ. CDR3 loop: CASSLDREDTGELFF. The CDR3 DNA reads TGCGCCAGCAGCTTGGACAGGGAAGACACCGGGGAGCTGTTTTTT.